The clone carrying this T cell receptor (beta chain) has just a few counts. TCRdb's table, derived via immunoSEQ multiplex PCR, lists solely in-frame clones and lacks some. The table records approximately 320,000 clones, roughly nine tenths of them present only once. The data are from a study of blood T cell repertoires in COVID-19. Germline values: CDR1 LNHDA, CDR2 SQIVND (reference sequence). The CDR3 spans 14 residues. V shed 6 bases, J shed 0 bases, and the junction held 3 bases outside the gene matches. Sequencing was carried out using PBMCs or T cells enriched from blood (not recorded which). The clonotype comes from a man in his sixties who had recovered from COVID-19. The chain joins TRBV19 to TRBJ2-7; 9 nucleotides align to TRBD1. The CDR3 bases are TGTGCCAGTAGACGGACAGGGGTCTCCTACGAGCAGTACTTC. This sequence encodes CASRRTGVSYEQYF.